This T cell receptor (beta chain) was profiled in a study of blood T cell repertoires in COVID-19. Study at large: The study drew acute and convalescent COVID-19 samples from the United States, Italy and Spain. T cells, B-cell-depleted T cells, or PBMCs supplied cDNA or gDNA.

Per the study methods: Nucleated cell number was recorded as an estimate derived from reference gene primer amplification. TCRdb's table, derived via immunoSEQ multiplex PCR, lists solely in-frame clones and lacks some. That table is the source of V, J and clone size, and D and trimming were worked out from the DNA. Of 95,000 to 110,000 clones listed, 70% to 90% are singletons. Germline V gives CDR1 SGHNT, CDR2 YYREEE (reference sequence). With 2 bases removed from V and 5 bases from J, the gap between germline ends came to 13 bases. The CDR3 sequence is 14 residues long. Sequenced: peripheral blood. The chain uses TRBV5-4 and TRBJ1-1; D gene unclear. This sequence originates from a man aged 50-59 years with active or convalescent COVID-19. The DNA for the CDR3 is TGTGCCAGCAGCTTTGAAACTATAAGGACTGAAGCTTTCTTT. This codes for CASSFETIRTEAFF.